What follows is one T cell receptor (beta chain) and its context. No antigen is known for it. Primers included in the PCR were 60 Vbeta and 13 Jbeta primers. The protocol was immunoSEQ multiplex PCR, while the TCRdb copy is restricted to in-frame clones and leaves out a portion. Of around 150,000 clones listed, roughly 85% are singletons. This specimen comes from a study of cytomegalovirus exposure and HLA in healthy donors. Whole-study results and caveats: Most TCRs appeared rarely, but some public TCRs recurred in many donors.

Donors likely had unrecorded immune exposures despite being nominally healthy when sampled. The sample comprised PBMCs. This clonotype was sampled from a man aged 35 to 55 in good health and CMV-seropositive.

CDR3 region: CASRTPSRGDTQYF. The CDR3 DNA is TGTGCCAGCAGGACCCCATCAAGGGGAGATACGCAGTATTTT. V usage is TRBV6-5 and J usage is TRBJ2-3; TRBD1 is a possible D gene (5 bases). CDR3 length equals 14 residues. Per the germline V gene, CDR1 is MNHEY and CDR2 is SVGAGI. The germline V and J ends were trimmed by 6 bases and 5 bases, with 15 bases remaining between them.